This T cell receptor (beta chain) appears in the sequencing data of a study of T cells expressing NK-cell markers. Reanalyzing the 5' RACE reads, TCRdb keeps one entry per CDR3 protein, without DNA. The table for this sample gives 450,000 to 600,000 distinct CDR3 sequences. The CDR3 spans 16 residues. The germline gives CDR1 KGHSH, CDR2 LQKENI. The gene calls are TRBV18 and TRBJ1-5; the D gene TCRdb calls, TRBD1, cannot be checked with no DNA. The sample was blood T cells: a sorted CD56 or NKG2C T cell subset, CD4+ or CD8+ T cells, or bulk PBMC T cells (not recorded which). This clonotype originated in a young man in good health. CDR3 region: CASSHGTVDSNQPQHF.